Shown below are 20 T cell receptor beta chains from a single sample sequenced in a study of blood T cell repertoires in COVID-19. The repertoire was sequenced with immunoSEQ multiplex PCR; TCRdb's copy has only in-frame clones and lacks some. The table shows about 360,000 clones, with approximately 86% occurring only once. Sequenced material: peripheral blood. Receptors were obtained from a human donor in a cohort sampled during active COVID-19.

V gene TRBV11-2 combines with J gene TRBJ2-4; D perhaps matches TRBD1 (5 bases). CDR1 SGHAT and CDR2 FQNNGV come from the germline V gene. Trimming cost V 1 base and J 3 bases, with 13 bases left between them. The CDR3 has 16 amino acids. CDR3 protein: CASSLVGRVRKNIQYF. In DNA form, the CDR3 reads TGTGCCAGCAGCTTAGTGGGCAGGGTCCGCAAAAACATTCAGTACTTC.

The chain employs TRBV3-1 (or the pseudogene TRBV3-2) and TRBJ2-7, with 9 bases lining up with TRBD2. Germline lookup yields CDR1 LGHDT and CDR2 YNNKEL (reference sequence). The CDR3 runs 15 residues. The J segment lost 6 bases and the V segment lost 1 base, leaving 7 bases of the junction unmatched. The CDR3 DNA follows: TGTGCCAGCAGCCAAGGTTTAGCGGGAGCTTTCGAGCAGTACTTC. Amino acid sequence: CASSQGLAGAFEQYF.

The rearrangement links TRBV4-1 to TRBJ1-2, with D perhaps TRBD1 (5 bases). This CDR3 has 18 residues. Germline V lookup: CDR1 MGHRA, CDR2 YSYEKL. V was cut by 0 bases and J by 2 bases, with 19 bases left in between. CDR3 sequence (DNA): TGCGCCAGCAGCCAAGAAGTGGTTCGGACACTCAACAACTATGGCTACACCTTC. Its translation is CASSQEVVRTLNNYGYTF.

This clone was counted between two and nine times. The gene calls are TRBV11-2 and TRBJ2-3; D remains ambiguous. This CDR3 region has 12 residues. The V gene lost 0 bases and the J gene lost 6 bases, with 4 bases spanning the gap. Germline V gives CDR1 SGHAT, CDR2 FQNNGV. Here the CDR3 reads CASSLDGDTQYF. The CDR3 DNA reads as TGTGCCAGCAGCTTAGACGGGGATACGCAGTATTTT.

The chain uses TRBV30 and TRBJ1-1; 9 bases line up with TRBD1. Germline assignment: CDR1 GTSNPN and CDR2 SVGIG (reference sequence). V was clipped by 4 bases and J by 0 bases; unmatched bases: 0. This CDR3 is built from 13 residues. Here the CDR3 DNA reads TGTGCCTGGAACAGGGGGCTGAACACTGAAGCTTTCTTT. It encodes CAWNRGLNTEAFF.

The chain couples TRBV30 to TRBJ1-5; a possible D gene is TRBD1 (6 bases). The CDR3 covers 14 residues. The V end lost 3 bases, the J end lost 5 bases, and 14 bases lay between the germline ends. The germline CDR1 and CDR2 sequences are GTSNPN and SVGIG (reference sequence). The CDR3 DNA reads as TGTGCCTGGAGGGGGGCGGGTTACCATCAGCCCCAGCATTTT. The encoded protein is CAWRGAGYHQPQHF.

The rearrangement joins TRBV28 to TRBJ1-2, with D possibly being TRBD1 (6 bases). In germline, CDR1 is MDHEN, CDR2 SYDVKM. The CDR3 length is 13 residues. V was cut by 8 bases and J by 5 bases, with 15 bases left in between. CDR3 residues: CASGTPEPYGYTF. CDR3 coding DNA: TGTGCCAGCGGGACACCGGAGCCATATGGCTACACCTTC.

V and J are TRBV11-2 and TRBJ2-7; TRBD1 agrees at 9 bases. Germline V gives CDR1 SGHAT, CDR2 FQNNGV. J was trimmed by 7 bases and V by 1 base; bases with no gene match: 11. The CDR3 contains 16 residues. CDR3 protein: CASSLGYRDRAQEQYF. For the CDR3, the DNA is TGTGCCAGCAGCTTAGGCTACCGGGACAGGGCTCAGGAGCAGTACTTC.

The V gene is TRBV6-5, the J gene TRBJ2-5; possibly TRBD1 for D (6 bases). With 0 bases removed from V and 5 bases from J, the gap between germline ends came to 10 bases. Germline V gives CDR1 MNHEY, CDR2 SVGAGI. The CDR3 length is 14 residues. DNA of the CDR3: TGTGCCAGCAGTTACTCCTGGCAGGGGGAGACCCAGTACTTC. Amino acids: CASSYSWQGETQYF.

This rearrangement joins TRBV19 to TRBJ2-7; 11 bases align to TRBD2. The CDR3 length is 18 residues. Germline CDR1 and CDR2: LNHDA and SQIVND (reference sequence). V trimming: 1 base; J trimming: 0 bases; junction bases outside the gene matches: 8. The CDR3, as DNA: TGTGCCAGTAGTATAGTAGGACTAGCGGGCCCGAGCTCCTACGAGCAGTACTTC. As protein: CASSIVGLAGPSSYEQYF.

V usage is TRBV29-1 and J usage is TRBJ2-1, with D possibly TRBD2 on 6 matching bases. This CDR3 spans 13 amino acids. Germline CDR1 SQVTM, CDR2 ANQGSEA. V lost 7 bases to trimming and J lost 7 bases, with 17 bases between them. The CDR3 here is CSADLIAGNEQFF. CDR3 coding DNA: TGCAGCGCTGACCTCATCGCGGGAAATGAGCAGTTCTTC.

V and J are TRBV27 and TRBJ1-1, with TRBD1 matching over 8 bases. The germline gives CDR1 MNHEY, CDR2 SMNVEV (reference sequence). V gave up 7 bases and J gave up 4 bases; unmatched junction bases: 8. This CDR3 contains 14 residues. CDR3 region: CASKTGVGGTEAFF. CDR3 sequence (DNA): TGTGCCAGCAAGACAGGGGTCGGAGGCACTGAAGCTTTCTTT.

This clone was seen once. V and J are TRBV7-9 and TRBJ2-1, with D possibly matching TRBD1 (6 bases). V shed 1 base and J shed 5 bases, with 9 bases lying between them. The CDR3 length is 14 residues. From germline, CDR1 is SEHNR and CDR2 FQNEAQ (reference sequence). This CDR3 reads CASSLEGVDNEQFF. CDR3 nucleotides: TGTGCCAGCAGCTTAGAGGGGGTCGACAATGAGCAGTTCTTC. Together with reference TRBV7-9 and TRBJ2-1, the CDR3 gives the full variable domain: DTGVSQNPRHKITKRGQNVTFRCDPISEHNRLYWYRQTLGQGPEFLTYFQNEAQLEKSRLLSDRFSAERPKGSFSTLEIQRTEQGDSAMYLCASSLEGVDNEQFFGPGTRLTVL.

This chain uses TRBV11-2 with TRBJ2-7; TRBD1 aligns across 10 bases. The V and J ends lost 4 bases and 2 bases, in that order; junction bases with no gene match: 8. Germline V gene sequence: CDR1 SGHAT, CDR2 FQNNGV. This CDR3 has 16 residues. The CDR3 loop is CASSSASGTGAYEQYF. CDR3 sequence (DNA): TGTGCCAGCAGCTCCGCGAGCGGGACAGGGGCCTACGAGCAGTACTTC.

V usage is TRBV24-1 and J usage is TRBJ2-5, with 8 bases identical to TRBD1. The CDR3 contains 15 residues. CDR1 is KGHDR and CDR2 is SFDVKD in the germline V gene. Trimming at V came to 5 bases and at J to 3 bases, leaving 7 bases not matched to a gene. The CDR3 spells CATSATGTGEETQYF. CDR3 nucleotides: TGTGCCACCAGTGCTACCGGGACAGGAGAAGAGACCCAGTACTTC.

This rearrangement joins TRBV24-1 to TRBJ1-3; D is unresolved. The CDR3 runs 15 residues. Per germline, CDR1 KGHDR and CDR2 SFDVKD. V lost 0 bases to trimming and J lost 3 bases, with 8 bases between them. The CDR3: CATSDLGGNGNTIYF. DNA of the CDR3: TGTGCCACCAGTGATTTGGGAGGGAATGGAAACACCATATATTTT.

This clone was observed once. The chain couples TRBV5-4 to TRBJ1-3, with a possible D match to TRBD1 (6 bases). Germline CDR1 and CDR2: SGHNT and YYREEE (reference sequence). The CDR3 sequence is 16 residues long. Trimming removed 0 bases from V and 2 bases from J, with 12 bases in between. The CDR3 nucleotides read TGTGCCAGCAGCTTGGAAACAGGGTCGGCTGGAAACACCATATATTTT. Its protein product is CASSLETGSAGNTIYF.

The V call is TRBV7-6, the J call TRBJ2-5; weak D call: TRBD2 (6 bases). Between the trimmed V and J ends, which lost 5 bases and 4 bases, there was a span of 11 bases. The germline V gene encodes CDR1 SGHVS and CDR2 FNYEAQ. The CDR3 loop spans 13 amino acids. CDR3 bases: TGTGCCAGCAGCCCGGGACTGCCAGAGACCCAGTACTTC. It encodes CASSPGLPETQYF.

The chain employs TRBV2 and TRBJ2-1; TRBD1 matches at 8 bases. Germline-derived CDR1 and CDR2 are SNHLY and FYNNEI. With V trimmed by 5 bases and J by 5 bases, 5 bases remained unmatched. There are 14 residues in the CDR3. This CDR3 reads CASSFQGANNEQFF. CDR3 coding DNA: TGTGCCAGCAGTTTTCAGGGGGCTAACAATGAGCAGTTCTTC. The full variable domain, rest sourced from reference TRBV2 and TRBJ2-1, is EPEVTQTPSHQVTQMGQEVILRCVPISNHLYFYWYRQILGQKVEFLVSFYNNEISEKSEIFDDQFSVERPDGSNFTLKIRSTKLEDSAMYFCASSFQGANNEQFFGPGTRLTVL.

The chain couples TRBV27 to TRBJ2-5; 14 nucleotides align to TRBD2. Germline V CDR1 and CDR2: MNHEY, SMNVEV (reference sequence). The CDR3 length is 18 residues. V lost 3 bases to trimming and J lost 2 bases; unmatched junction nucleotides: 8. The DNA for the CDR3 is TGTGCCAGCAGTTTCAGAGGGACTAGCGGGGGAACTCAAGAGACCCAGTACTTC. This codes for CASSFRGTSGGTQETQYF.